The 22 T cell receptor beta chains given below trace back to one sample, sequenced in a study of T cells in Graves' hyperthyroidism and ophthalmopathy. The source material, RNA transcripts, was used to amplify TCR beta CDR3 regions. TCR CDR3 underwent first-round RT-PCR with the HTBI primer set. Via MiXCR, TCRdb re-called the multiplex PCR reads, giving one row per CDR3 protein. The sample shows some 760,000 distinct CDR3 sequences, 14% of them seen only once. Sample: blood. The origin of the receptors is a woman aged 18-30 years with Graves' hyperthyroidism.

This chain connects TRBV20-1 to TRBJ1-6; possible D gene TRBD1, 5 bases. Germline lookup yields CDR1 DFQATT and CDR2 SNEGSKA (reference sequence). This CDR3 has 15 amino acids. V lost 5 bases, J lost 7 bases, and 18 bases lay in between. CDR3 DNA sequence: TGCAGTGCTGACCCGGCGGGGGGAAGAAATTCACCCCTCCACTTT. Translation: CSADPAGGRNSPLHF.

CDR3 nucleotides: TGCAGTGCTAGAGACTTAATTACAGGGATTGATGAGCAGTTCTTC. Translating it yields CSARDLITGIDEQFF. The rearrangement uses TRBV20-1 and TRBJ2-1; a possible D gene is TRBD1 (6 bases). CDR1 DFQATT and CDR2 SNEGSKA come from the germline V gene (reference sequence). The CDR3 has 15 residues. V shed 0 bases and J shed 8 bases, with 17 bases lying between them.

Regarding this clonotype: It may be a read error: a sequence one base away is much more abundant. The J gene is TRBJ2-1, the V gene TRBV12-3 or TRBV12-4, with a weak D call TRBD2 (5 bases). Trimming left V 1 base short and J 5 bases short, with 9 bases between. The CDR3 covers 14 residues. In DNA form, the CDR3 reads TGTGCCAGCAGTTTAGAGGCACTAGACAATGAGCAGTTCTTC. Translation gives CASSLEALDNEQFF.

This clonotype was seen repeatedly, ten times or more. The chain carries TRBV12-3 or TRBV12-4 and TRBJ2-1; 13 bases map to TRBD2. The CDR3 totals 16 residues. J gave up 5 bases and V 7 bases, and 8 bases lay outside the gene matches. CDR3 coding DNA: TGTGCCAGCATTCCCGGACTAGCGGGGGATAACAATGAGCAGTTCTTC. Protein product: CASIPGLAGDNNEQFF.

The rearrangement joins TRBV20-1 to TRBJ2-2; 11 bases line up with TRBD2. Germline-derived CDR1 and CDR2 are DFQATT and SNEGSKA (reference sequence). This CDR3 contains 16 residues. The J segment lost 5 bases and the V segment lost 2 bases, leaving 7 bases of the junction unmatched. The CDR3 DNA sequence: TGCAGTGCTAGAACCAGGCCTAGCGGGAGGACCGGGGAGCTGTTTTTT. Its protein product is CSARTRPSGRTGELFF.

This clonotype was observed many times. The chain has TRBV10-3 and TRBJ2-5; D not resolved. Germline V gene lookup returns CDR1 ENHRY and CDR2 SYGVKD. V lost 0 bases and J lost 5, with 4 bases in between. The CDR3 has 12 residues. CDR3 nucleotide sequence: TGTGCCATCAGTGAGTCGAGCGAGACCCAGTACTTC. This gives the protein CAISESSETQYF.

This clonotype appeared many times. This chain uses TRBV2 with TRBJ1-5, with TRBD1 matching 7 bases. The CDR3 is 13 amino acids. The germline V gene has CDR1 SNHLY and CDR2 FYNNEI. V shed 8 bases, J shed 3 bases, and the junction held 4 bases outside the gene matches. The CDR3, as DNA: TGTGCCAGCTCGGACAGGCTCAATCAGCCCCAGCATTTT. It yields the protein CASSDRLNQPQHF.

This clonotype showed up many times. The chain carries TRBV29-1 and TRBJ1-2; 8 bases align to TRBD1. Germline CDR1 is SQVTM and CDR2 is ANQGSEA. This CDR3 is built from 13 residues. After removal of 7 bases from V and 4 bases from J, the junction contained 8 bases not matched to a gene. CDR3 in amino acids: CSALDRVTYGYTF. CDR3 DNA: TGCAGCGCCCTGGACAGGGTGACCTATGGCTACACCTTC.

This chain joins TRBV12-3 or TRBV12-4 and TRBJ2-1, with D perhaps TRBD2 (5 bases). V was trimmed by 7 bases and J by 0 bases, leaving 10 bases between them. The CDR3 spans 14 residues. This chain's CDR3 is CASMGSSSYNEQFF. For the CDR3, the DNA is TGTGCCAGCATGGGGAGCAGCTCCTACAATGAGCAGTTCTTC.

This clonotype was recorded many times. This sequence joins TRBV11-2 and TRBJ2-1; maybe TRBD2 (6 bases). CDR1 is SGHAT, CDR2 FQNNGV, per germline. The CDR3 loop spans 13 amino acids. V lost 5 bases, J lost 3 bases, and 8 bases lay in between. This CDR3 reads CASSETSYNEQFF. For the CDR3, the DNA is TGTGCCAGCAGCGAGACTAGCTACAATGAGCAGTTCTTC.

In this sample, this clonotype turned up many times. The V and J genes are TRBV12-3 or TRBV12-4 and TRBJ1-1; D unresolved. The CDR3 length is 12 residues. V gave up 1 base and J gave up 4 bases, with 4 bases separating them. CDR3 DNA: TGTGCCAGCAGTTTAGAGGGCACTGAAGCTTTCTTT. It codes for CASSLEGTEAFF.

This clonotype was found a few times. The V gene is TRBV7-9, the J gene TRBJ2-7, with 7 bases aligning to TRBD2. The V gene end was trimmed by 0 bases and the J gene end by 2 bases; junction bases not matched to a gene: 4. Germline V gene data show CDR1 as SEHNR and CDR2 as FQNEAQ (reference sequence). This CDR3 is built from 15 residues. As DNA, the CDR3 is TGTGCCAGCAGCTTAGCGCGGGACTATGCCTACGAGCAGTACTTC. It yields the protein CASSLARDYAYEQYF.

This clonotype was recorded many times. The chain links TRBV3-1 to TRBJ2-3; no firm D call. V lost 1 base and J lost 8, with 10 bases in between. Per the germline V gene, CDR1 is LGHDT and CDR2 is YNNKEL (reference sequence). The length of the CDR3 is 13 residues. CDR3 sequence: CASSQGDPLTQYF. The CDR3 DNA is TGTGCCAGCAGCCAAGGAGACCCCCTTACGCAGTATTTT.

This clonotype was observed a few times. The chain joins TRBV25-1 to TRBJ1-1; no clear D gene. CDR1 is MGHDK, CDR2 SYGVNS, per germline. The CDR3 loop spans 11 amino acids. Trimming shortened V by 7 bases and J by 5 bases, and 8 bases separated the two germline ends. The CDR3 DNA follows: TGTGCCAGCATGACTCTGACTGAAGCTTTCTTT. It specifies CASMTLTEAFF. The full variable domain, with the rest looked up from reference TRBV25-1 and TRBJ1-1, is EADIYQTPRYLVIGTGKKITLECSQTMGHDKMYWYQQDPGMELHLIHYSYGVNSTEKGDLSSESTVSRIRTEHFPLTLESARPSHTSQYLCASMTLTEAFFGQGTRLTVV.

This clonotype was seen many times. V gene TRBV27 combines with J gene TRBJ2-5, with 11 bases aligning to TRBD2. This CDR3 has 13 residues. V lost 8 bases and J lost 4; bases outside the gene matches: 3. In germline, CDR1 is MNHEY, CDR2 SMNVEV (reference sequence). The CDR3: CASGLAGGETQYF. In DNA form, the CDR3 reads TGTGCCAGCGGGCTAGCGGGAGGAGAGACCCAGTACTTC.

Of note for this clonotype: A much larger clonotype is one base distant, so this may be a read error. The chain links TRBV14 to TRBJ2-3; TRBD2 matches 7 bases. This CDR3 is 14 amino acids long. V trimming: 5 bases; J trimming: 0 bases; junction bases outside the gene matches: 2. Germline assignment: CDR1 SGHDN and CDR2 FVKESK. In DNA, the CDR3 is TGTGCCAGCAGCGGTAGCGGGAGCACAGATACGCAGTATTTT. Residues: CASSGSGSTDTQYF. Full variable domain (rest looked up from reference TRBV14 and TRBJ2-3): EAGVTQFPSHSVIEKGQTVTLRCDPISGHDNLYWYRRVMGKEIKFLLHFVKESKQDESGMPNNRFLAERTGGTYSTLKVQPAELEDSGVYFCASSGSGSTDTQYFGPGTRLTVL.

The rearrangement joins TRBV28 to TRBJ1-1, with D perhaps TRBD1 (6 bases). CDR3 length: 13 amino acids. CDR1 and CDR2 (germline): MDHEN, SYDVKM. The CDR3 DNA follows: TGTGCGACTACCGGGGGCTGGGGCACTGAAGCTTTCTTT. It yields the protein CATTGGWGTEAFF.

Remarks on this clonotype: A much larger clone differs from this one at a single base, so this may be a read error. The chain is built from TRBV7-9 and TRBJ2-7; D is ambiguous. Matching the DNA end better, TRBJ2-1 makes the J call doubtful. The CDR3 covers 13 residues. Germline-derived CDR1 and CDR2 are SEHNR and FQNEAQ (reference sequence). The CDR3 sequence: CASSLEYSYEQFF. For the CDR3, the DNA is TGTGCCAGCAGCTTAGAGTACTCCTACGAGCAGTTCTTC.

The V gene is TRBV20-1, the J gene TRBJ2-5, with D tentatively TRBD1 (5 bases). Trimming cost V 3 bases and J 4 bases, with 18 bases left between them. The CDR3 loop spans 15 amino acids. The V gene's germline CDR1 is DFQATT and CDR2 SNEGSKA (reference sequence). CDR3 region: CSASNPSQGGETQYF. The CDR3 DNA follows: TGCAGTGCTAGTAACCCATCTCAGGGCGGAGAGACCCAGTACTTC.

This clonotype has ten or more counts. The chain has TRBV20-1 and TRBJ2-7; D may be TRBD1 (6 bases). The germline gives CDR1 DFQATT, CDR2 SNEGSKA (reference sequence). The V end lost 3 bases, the J end lost 5 bases, and 14 bases lay between the germline ends. The length of the CDR3 is 13 residues. The CDR3 sequence is CSASMGARNEQYF. In DNA, the CDR3 is TGCAGTGCTAGCATGGGGGCTAGAAACGAGCAGTACTTC.

This clonotype was recorded a few times. The junction shows a germline mismatch at one end, possibly a read error. V and J are TRBV5-1 and TRBJ1-1, with D perhaps matching TRBD1 (5 bases). Germline V gives CDR1 SGHRS, CDR2 YFSETQ. The CDR3 spans 19 residues. CDR3 in amino acids: CASSLAGTGRKTGNAEAFF. In nucleotides, the CDR3 is TGCGCCAGCAGCTTGGCCGGGACCGGGAGAAAAACCGGGAACGCTGAAGCTTTCTTT.

This clonotype has ten or more counts. The chain joins TRBV4-3 to TRBJ2-7; 11 bases fit TRBD2. CDR3 size: 14 residues. J lost 3 bases, V lost 3 bases, and 1 base had no gene match. The germline V gene has CDR1 LGHNA and CDR2 YSLEER. This CDR3 reads CASSHGTSGYEQYF. The CDR3 nucleotides read TGCGCCAGCAGCCACGGGACTAGCGGCTACGAGCAGTACTTC.